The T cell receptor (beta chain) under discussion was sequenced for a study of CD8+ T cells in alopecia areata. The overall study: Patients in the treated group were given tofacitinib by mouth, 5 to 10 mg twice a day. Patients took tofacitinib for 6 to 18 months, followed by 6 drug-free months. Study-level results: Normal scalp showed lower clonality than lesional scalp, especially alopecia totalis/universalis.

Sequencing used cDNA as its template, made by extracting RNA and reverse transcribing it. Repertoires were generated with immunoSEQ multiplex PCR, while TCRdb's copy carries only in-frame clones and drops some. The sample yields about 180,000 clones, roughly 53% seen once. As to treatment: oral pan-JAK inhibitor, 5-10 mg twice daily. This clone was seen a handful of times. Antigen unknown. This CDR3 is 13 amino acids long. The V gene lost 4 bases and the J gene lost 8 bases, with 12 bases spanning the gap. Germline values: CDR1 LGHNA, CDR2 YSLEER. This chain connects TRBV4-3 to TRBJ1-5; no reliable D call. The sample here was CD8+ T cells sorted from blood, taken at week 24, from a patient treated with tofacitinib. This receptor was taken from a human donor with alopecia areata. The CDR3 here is CASSRNIREPQHF. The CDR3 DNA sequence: TGCGCCAGCAGCCGGAATATACGGGAGCCCCAGCATTTT.